The source of this T cell receptor beta chain is a study of control samples from healthy donors and cancer patients. Note on this clone: At the DNA level, this CDR3 is encoded by other sequences in the same sample as well.

The CDR3 runs 13 residues. J was trimmed by 3 bases and V by 6 bases; bases with no gene match: 0. Germline V CDR1 and CDR2: MRHNA, SNTAGT. Sequencing was performed with immunoSEQ multiplex PCR; in TCRdb, only in-frame clones are kept and a portion is missing. In the table there are 150,000 to 200,000 clones, roughly nine tenths of which are singletons. The chain uses TRBV6-4 and TRBJ2-2, with 8 bases that match TRBD2. The origin of this receptor is a woman aged 25 to 39 in good health. Sequenced material: blood. CDR3 protein: CASSGGDTGELFF. The CDR3 DNA is TGTGCCAGCAGCGGGGGGGACACCGGGGAGCTGTTTTTT.